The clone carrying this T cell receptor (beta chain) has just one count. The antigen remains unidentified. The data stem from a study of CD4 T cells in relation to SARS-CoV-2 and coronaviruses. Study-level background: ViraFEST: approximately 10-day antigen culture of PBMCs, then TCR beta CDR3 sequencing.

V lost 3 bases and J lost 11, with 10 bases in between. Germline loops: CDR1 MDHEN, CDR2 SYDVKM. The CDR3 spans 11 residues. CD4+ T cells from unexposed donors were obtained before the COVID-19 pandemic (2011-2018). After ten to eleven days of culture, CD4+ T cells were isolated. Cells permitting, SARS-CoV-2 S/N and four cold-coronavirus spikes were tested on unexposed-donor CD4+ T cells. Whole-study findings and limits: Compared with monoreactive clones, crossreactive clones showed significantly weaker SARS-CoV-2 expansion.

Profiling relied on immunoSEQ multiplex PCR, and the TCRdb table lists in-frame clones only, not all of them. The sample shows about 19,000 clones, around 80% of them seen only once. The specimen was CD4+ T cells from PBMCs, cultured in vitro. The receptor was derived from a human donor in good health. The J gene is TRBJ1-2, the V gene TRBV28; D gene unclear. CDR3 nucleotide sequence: TGTGCCAGCAGTTTTTGGCCCTCTTACACCTTC. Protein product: CASSFWPSYTF.